This T cell receptor (beta chain) was obtained from a study of blood T cell repertoires in COVID-19. The CDR3 runs 15 residues. V gave up 2 bases and J gave up 5 bases, with 14 bases separating them. Germline V gene data show CDR1 as MNHEY and CDR2 as SVGAGI. This table comes from immunoSEQ multiplex PCR, and its TCRdb copy is limited to in-frame clones, with some not included. The sample holds tens of thousands of clones, 79% seen once. V is TRBV6-5 and J is TRBJ2-3, with D tentatively TRBD1 (6 bases). Sample: peripheral blood. This receptor was obtained from a man between 60 and 75 years old with active or convalescent COVID-19. CDR3 DNA: TGTGCCAGCAGTTACAGGGGGAGAACAGGAGATACGCAGTATTTT. Its translation: CASSYRGRTGDTQYF.